This passage covers 13 T cell receptor beta chains from one sample sequenced in a study of cytomegalovirus exposure and HLA in healthy donors. Use of 60 Vbeta and 13 Jbeta primers characterized the PCR. Profiling relied on immunoSEQ multiplex PCR, and the TCRdb table lists in-frame clones only, not all of them. The table includes 30,000 to 40,000 clones, over 60% detected once. Specimen: PBMCs. Receptor source: a man younger than 45 in good health and CMV-seronegative.

The rearrangement links TRBV5-4 to TRBJ2-1; 10 positions agree with TRBD2. J lost 9 bases, V lost 3 bases, and 15 bases had no gene match. There are 17 residues in the CDR3. Germline V gives CDR1 SGHNT, CDR2 YYREEE (reference sequence). The CDR3 DNA reads as TGTGCCAGCAGCTGGGGGGGGGCTAGCGGGAGATTTGGTGAGCAGTTCTTC. Its protein product is CASSWGGASGRFGEQFF.

The table lists this clone with a count of one. This chain uses TRBV13 with TRBJ1-2; possible D gene TRBD1, 6 bases. CDR3 length: 15 residues. CDR1 PRHDT and CDR2 FYEKMQ come from the germline V gene (reference sequence). Trimming cost V 8 bases and J 0 bases, with 16 bases left between them. In nucleotides, the CDR3 is TGTGCCAGCTACCGGGGGGGCACGTCTAACTATGGCTACACCTTC. It encodes CASYRGGTSNYGYTF.

The V gene is TRBV5-6, the J gene TRBJ2-7, with D perhaps matching TRBD1 (7 bases). The CDR3 contains 15 residues. Per the germline V gene, CDR1 is SGHDT and CDR2 is YYEEEE. The V end was cut by 4 bases, the J end by 6 bases, with 20 bases between. CDR3 in DNA: TGTGCCAGCAGCGCGGGACAGACAGGACCACCCGAGCAGTACTTC. Its translation is CASSAGQTGPPEQYF.

The chain recombines TRBV4-2 with TRBJ2-1; 7 bases match TRBD1. The CDR3 runs to 14 residues. Germline values: CDR1 LGHNA, CDR2 YNFKEQ. The junction had 0 bases not matched to a gene; V was cut back by 1 base and J by 3 bases. DNA for the CDR3: TGTGCCAGCAGCCAAGGACAGGGCTACAATGAGCAGTTCTTC. Protein sequence: CASSQGQGYNEQFF.

The chain employs TRBV25-1 and TRBJ2-5; 7 bases are shared with TRBD2. This CDR3 is 15 amino acids long. V shed 4 bases, J shed 1 base, and the junction held 6 bases outside the gene matches. The germline V gene encodes CDR1 MGHDK and CDR2 SYGVNS. The chain's CDR3 is CASSALSGVQETQYF. CDR3 nucleotide sequence: TGTGCCAGCAGTGCCTTAAGCGGGGTCCAAGAGACCCAGTACTTC. Together with reference TRBV25-1 and TRBJ2-5, the CDR3 gives the full variable domain: EADIYQTPRYLVIGTGKKITLECSQTMGHDKMYWYQQDPGMELHLIHYSYGVNSTEKGDLSSESTVSRIRTEHFPLTLESARPSHTSQYLCASSALSGVQETQYFGPGTRLLVL.

This clone was seen a handful of times. CDR3 sequence (DNA): TGCGCCAGCAGCCCGACCCCGGGAGGTGAGCAGTTCTTC. Protein product: CASSPTPGGEQFF. The rearrangement uses TRBV5-1 and TRBJ2-1; 7 bases line up with TRBD2. The CDR3 spans 13 residues. Per the germline V gene, CDR1 is SGHRS and CDR2 is YFSETQ. V gave up 4 bases and J gave up 9 bases; unmatched junction bases: 7.

The CDR3 reads CASSPHRDMPEAFF. CDR3 sequence (DNA): TGTGCCAGCAGTCCTCACCGGGACATGCCTGAAGCTTTCTTT. The J gene is TRBJ1-1, the V gene TRBV5-4; tentatively, D is TRBD1 (6 bases). The CDR3 consists of 14 residues. Germline CDR1 reads SGHNT; CDR2 reads YYREEE (reference sequence). Trimming pared 5 bases from V and 6 bases from J, leaving 17 bases between.

V usage is TRBV6-5 and J usage is TRBJ2-2; 8 positions agree with TRBD2. The ends lost 4 bases at V and 4 bases at J; junction bases unmatched: 5. This CDR3 has 15 residues. From germline, CDR1 is MNHEY and CDR2 SVGAGI. For the CDR3, the DNA is TGTGCCAGCAGTTGGACCGGGAGGGCCACCGGGGAGCTGTTTTTT. It encodes CASSWTGRATGELFF.

The chain uses TRBV28 and TRBJ2-1; 8 bases map to TRBD2. The CDR3 covers 14 residues. In germline, CDR1 is MDHEN, CDR2 SYDVKM. With V trimmed by 7 bases and J by 7 bases, 9 bases remained unmatched. CDR3 in amino acids: CASTRVASGNEQFF. The CDR3 region has the DNA TGTGCCAGCACCCGGGTGGCTAGCGGGAATGAGCAGTTCTTC. The entire variable domain, with the rest obtained from reference TRBV28 and TRBJ2-1, is as follows: DVKVTQSSRYLVKRTGEKVFLECVQDMDHENMFWYRQDPGLGLRLIYFSYDVKMKEKGDIPEGYSVSREKKERFSLILESASTNQTSMYLCASTRVASGNEQFFGPGTRLTVL.

The rearrangement links TRBV6-1 to TRBJ1-2; D unresolved. Trimming cost V 3 bases and J 8 bases, with 13 bases left between them. The germline V gene has CDR1 MNHNS and CDR2 SASEGT. This CDR3 spans 13 amino acids. The CDR3 bases are TGTGCCAGCAGTGACCCCAATGGCGGCGGCTACACCTTC. Translating it yields CASSDPNGGGYTF.

This sequence joins TRBV11-2 and TRBJ1-6; possible D gene TRBD1, 6 bases. Germline lookup yields CDR1 SGHAT and CDR2 FQNNGV. This CDR3 spans 15 amino acids. Deletions cut 6 bases from V and 8 bases from J, with 17 bases between. The CDR3 bases are TGTGCCAGCAGACCCCTCAGGACAGTCGATTCACCCCTCCACTTT. Protein sequence: CASRPLRTVDSPLHF.

This clone was detected only a few times. The missing conserved phenylalanine or tryptophan at the end of this CDR3 makes a read error likely. This chain links TRBV10-3 with TRBJ1-1; no clear D. Germline V gene lookup returns CDR1 ENHRY and CDR2 SYGVKD. Trimming took off 10 bases at V and 4 bases at J, with 22 bases between the two ends. The length of the CDR3 is 15 residues. The CDR3 DNA sequence: TGTGCCACCGCATACCCCGACGGGGAGGCCACTGAAGCTTTCGTT. Translated, it gives CATAYPDGEATEAFV.

This clone has just one count. The chain links TRBV7-2 to TRBJ2-3; 8 positions agree with TRBD1. The germline V gene encodes CDR1 SGHTA and CDR2 FQGNSA. The CDR3 totals 13 residues. Trimming at V came to 5 bases and at J to 6 bases, leaving 4 bases not matched to a gene. The CDR3 is CASSQRQGDTQYF. The CDR3 DNA is TGTGCCAGCAGCCAGCGACAGGGGGATACGCAGTATTTT.